This record concerns one T cell receptor (beta chain) sequence. Its binding antigen is unknown. Including cysteine and phenylalanine, the CDR3 has 17 amino acids. The DNA is unrecorded. The germline V gene (reference sequence) specifies SEHNR as CDR1 and FQNEAQ as CDR2. This sample was included in a study of CXCR3-negative and CXCR3-positive naive CD8 T cells (dated by TCRdb to about 2019). Describing the broader study: In total, about 135 million TRB reads were obtained, or roughly 1.5 +/- 0.3 million reads per library. Diversity and physicochemical repertoire analyses covered 10 to 11 donors pooled from two independent experiments. TRBV-TRBJ cluster analysis included naive subsets from 5 or 6 donors and memory cells from 3 donors. Points the paper makes about the study in general: Naive CXCR3-negative and CXCR3-positive cells from the same donor showed similar TRBV-TRBJ usage, whereas memory cells showed distinct patterns. Repertoire diversity was comparably high in both naive subsets but much lower in memory CD8+ T cells. Because CXCR3 expression was partially decreased after cryopreservation, freshly isolated PBMCs were used for most assays. TRB CDR3s from CXCR3-positive naive cells showed higher hydrophobicity (lower Kidera factor 4), lower energy, and higher strength and volume indices than CXCR3-negative naive cells. Because surface CD5, which has been linked to self-reactivity in mice, was comparable between naive subsets, TCR interaction strength was also inferred from TRB CDR3 physicochemical properties.

Reads for this sample came from a NextSeq 550. The Human TCR Profiling Kit (MiLaboratory) was used to make UMI-labeled 5' RACE TRB cDNA libraries. cDNA synthesis used the entire amount of extracted RNA, and PCR amplification then used the entire amount of cDNA produced. Libraries were prepared in parallel with an identical number of PCR cycles. Regarding the original processing steps: About 52,000 +/- 9,100 unique UMI-labeled TRB cDNA molecules per library were extracted with MIGEC and MiXCR, with at least two reads per UMI required. An average of approximately 40,000 +/- 10,000 functional in-frame TRB CDR3 nucleotide clonotypes without stop codons was found per library. After downsampling to 5000 UMI-labeled TRB molecules per sample, diversity metrics, including normalized Shannon-Wiener and Chao1, were computed in VDJtools. VDJtools was used to calculate clonotype-size-weighted physicochemical properties of the central five CDR3 residues, namely interaction energy, strength, volume and Kidera factor 4. Through TCRdb reprocessing, the reads give one entry per CDR3 protein sequence; DNA is omitted. None of the V and J calls come from the authors' own analysis; TCRdb made them. This sample's table lists approximately 83,000 distinct CDR3 sequences. The ten largest clones capture approximately 1.5% of the sample.

Each CD8+ T cell subset was flow-sorted in triplicate, and some 300,000 cells per subset were placed directly into RLT lysis buffer. To keep memory contaminants out, a stringent definition of naive CD8+ T cells was applied: CD45RO-CCR7+CD27+CD95-. Standard density gradient centrifugation was used to isolate peripheral blood mononuclear cells from buffy coats. A FACSAria III was used to flow-sort naive CXCR3-negative and CXCR3-positive CD8+ T cells. Total RNA was extracted from sorted cells using an RNeasy Mini Kit. The sequence is built from TRBV7-9 and TRBJ2-2; there is no DNA to check the TCRdb D call of TRBD2. The source is a human donor in good health. Some clones in this sample may be carry-over from other donors' samples. Material: naive CXCR3- CD8+ T cells from blood. The cell subset or site label, as the study defines it: CD45RO-CCR7+CD27+CD95- naive CD8+ T cells lacking CXCR3 (TNR3-). The CDR3 region has the sequence CASSLVGLAANTGELFF.